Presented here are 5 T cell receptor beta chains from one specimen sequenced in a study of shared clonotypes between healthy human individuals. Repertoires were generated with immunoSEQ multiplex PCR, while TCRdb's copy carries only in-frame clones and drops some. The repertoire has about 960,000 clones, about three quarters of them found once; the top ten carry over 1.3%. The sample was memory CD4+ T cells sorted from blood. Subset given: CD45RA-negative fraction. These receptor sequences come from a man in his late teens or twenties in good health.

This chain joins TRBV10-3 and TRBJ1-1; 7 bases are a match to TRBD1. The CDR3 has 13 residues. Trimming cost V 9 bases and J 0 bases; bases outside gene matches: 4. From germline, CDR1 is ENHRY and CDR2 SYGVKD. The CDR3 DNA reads TGTGCCATAGGACAGGTATTGAACACTGAAGCTTTCTTT. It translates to CAIGQVLNTEAFF.

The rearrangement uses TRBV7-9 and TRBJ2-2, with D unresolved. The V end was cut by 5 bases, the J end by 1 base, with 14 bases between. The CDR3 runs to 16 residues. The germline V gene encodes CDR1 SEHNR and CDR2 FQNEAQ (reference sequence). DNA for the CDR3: TGTGCCAGCAGCCCCTTGGGTAGCCTGAACACCGGGGAGCTGTTTTTT. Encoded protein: CASSPLGSLNTGELFF.

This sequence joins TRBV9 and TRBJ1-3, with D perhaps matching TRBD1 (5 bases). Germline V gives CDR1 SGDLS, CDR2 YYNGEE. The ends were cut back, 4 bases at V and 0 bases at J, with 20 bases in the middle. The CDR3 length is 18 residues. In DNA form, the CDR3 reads TGTGCCAGCAGCCCAGAGGGCACGGGACGGACCTCTGGAAACACCATATATTTT. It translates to CASSPEGTGRTSGNTIYF.

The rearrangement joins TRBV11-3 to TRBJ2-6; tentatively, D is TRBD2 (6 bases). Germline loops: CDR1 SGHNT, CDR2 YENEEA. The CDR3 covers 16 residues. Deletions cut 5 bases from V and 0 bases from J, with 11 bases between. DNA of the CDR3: TGTGCCAGCAGCCGGAGGGCTTCCTCTGGGGCCAACGTCCTGACTTTC. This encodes CASSRRASSGANVLTF.

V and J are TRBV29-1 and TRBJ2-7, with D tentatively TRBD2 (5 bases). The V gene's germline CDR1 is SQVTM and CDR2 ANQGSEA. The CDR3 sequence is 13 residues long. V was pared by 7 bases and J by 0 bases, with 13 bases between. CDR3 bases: TGCAGCGCCTCGGACTCGAGCTCCTACGAGCAGTACTTC. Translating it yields CSASDSSSYEQYF.